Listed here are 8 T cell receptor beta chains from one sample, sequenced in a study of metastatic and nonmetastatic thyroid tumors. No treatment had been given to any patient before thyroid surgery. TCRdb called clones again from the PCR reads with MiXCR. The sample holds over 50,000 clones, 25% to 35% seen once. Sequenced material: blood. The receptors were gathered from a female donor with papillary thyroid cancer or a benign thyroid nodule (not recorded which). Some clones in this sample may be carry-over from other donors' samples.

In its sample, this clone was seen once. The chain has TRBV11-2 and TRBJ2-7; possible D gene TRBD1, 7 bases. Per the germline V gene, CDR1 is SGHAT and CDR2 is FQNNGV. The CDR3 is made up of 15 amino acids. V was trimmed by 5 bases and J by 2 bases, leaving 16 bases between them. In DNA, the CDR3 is TGTGCCAGCAGCCCCCGCGGGACAGCAACCTACGAGCAGTACTTC. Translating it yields CASSPRGTATYEQYF.

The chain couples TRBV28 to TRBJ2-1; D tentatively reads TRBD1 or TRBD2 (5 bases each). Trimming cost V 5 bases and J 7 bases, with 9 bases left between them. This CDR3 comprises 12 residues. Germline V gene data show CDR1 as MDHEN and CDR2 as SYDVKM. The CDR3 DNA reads TGTGCCAGCAGTCCCGGGGCTAATGAGCAGTTCTTC. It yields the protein CASSPGANEQFF.

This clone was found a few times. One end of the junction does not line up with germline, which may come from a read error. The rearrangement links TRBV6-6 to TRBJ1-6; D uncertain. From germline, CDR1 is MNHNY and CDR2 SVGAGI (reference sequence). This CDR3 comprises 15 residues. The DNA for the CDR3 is TGTGCCAGCAGATACTTAAGCTCCTATAATTCACCCCTCCACTTT. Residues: CASRYLSSYNSPLHF.

The CDR3 region is CASSRTSGGYNEQFF. The CDR3 DNA reads as TGTGCCAGCAGTCGGACTAGCGGAGGCTACAATGAGCAGTTCTTC. The chain is built from TRBV6-2 or TRBV6-3 and TRBJ2-1; 10 nucleotides agree with TRBD2. The CDR3 spans 15 residues. The J segment lost 3 bases and the V segment lost 5 bases, leaving 4 bases of the junction unmatched. The germline V gene has CDR1 MNHEY and CDR2 SVGEGT.

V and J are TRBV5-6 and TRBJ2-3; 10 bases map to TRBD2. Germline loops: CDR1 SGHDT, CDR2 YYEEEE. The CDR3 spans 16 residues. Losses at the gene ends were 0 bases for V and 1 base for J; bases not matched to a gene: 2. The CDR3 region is CASSLEREGGTDTQYF. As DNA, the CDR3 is TGTGCCAGCAGCTTGGAGCGGGAGGGGGGCACAGATACGCAGTATTTT.

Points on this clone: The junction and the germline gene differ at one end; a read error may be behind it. The CDR3 region has the DNA TGTGCCAGCAGCTCCTATGGACAGGTGAAAACTGAAGCTTTCTTT. Protein: CASSSYGQVKTEAFF. V gene TRBV7-8 combines with J gene TRBJ1-1; TRBD1 matches at 7 bases. There are 15 residues in the CDR3. Germline V gene lookup returns CDR1 SGHVS and CDR2 FQNEAQ.

The CDR3 DNA sequence: TGTGCCAGCAGTCCTACGGCCTTCTATGGCTACACCTTC. Translating gives CASSPTAFYGYTF. The chain joins TRBV12-3 or TRBV12-4 to TRBJ1-2; unclear D gene. Trimming pared 5 bases from V and 4 bases from J, leaving 11 bases between. This CDR3 region has 13 residues.

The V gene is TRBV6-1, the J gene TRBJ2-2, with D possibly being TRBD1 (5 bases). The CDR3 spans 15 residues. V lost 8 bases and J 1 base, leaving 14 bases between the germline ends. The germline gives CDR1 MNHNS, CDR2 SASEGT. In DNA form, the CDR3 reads TGTGCCAGCGCAGGGCGGAAGAAGAACACCGGGGAGCTGTTTTTT. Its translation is CASAGRKKNTGELFF.